A single sample is the source of the 31 T cell receptor beta chains below, sequenced in a study of T cells in women clearing cervical HPV infection. Clones were sequenced by immunoSEQ multiplex PCR, and TCRdb holds only the in-frame ones, with some missing. The repertoire shows 25,000 or so clones; the top ten hold approximately 9%. Sequencing used blood buffy coat. The receptors derive from a woman between 18 and 75 years old with a cervical HPV16 infection that either progressed to CIN3+ or cleared (not recorded which).

To note about this clone: Read sequence stops 3 residues before the CDR3 end, and the germline J gene provides the missing end. This chain connects TRBV20-1 to TRBJ2-7, with 8 bases matching TRBD1. V was pared by 5 bases and J by 1 base, with 1 base of the junction left unmatched. The germline V gene has CDR1 DFQATT and CDR2 SNEGSKA (reference sequence). CDR3 size: 12 residues. CDR3 DNA, as far as it was read: TGCAGTGCTGACAGGGGTTCCTACGAG. Its translation is CSADRGSYE. The entire CDR3 is CSADRGSYEQYF.

As for this clone: The CDR3 end is not reached by the read, which stops 3 residues before it; the germline J gene fills it in. The genes are TRBV5-8 and TRBJ2-3, with D perhaps matching TRBD2 (5 bases). The CDR3 length is 14 residues. Germline CDR1 is SGHTS and CDR2 is YDEGEE. V lost 0 bases, J lost 2 bases, and 7 bases lay in between. The part of the CDR3 DNA that was read is TGTGCCAGCAGCTTGGGACTACCCACAGATACG. It is translated as CASSLGLPTDT. Given in full, the CDR3 is CASSLGLPTDTQYF. The complete variable domain, with remaining parts taken from reference TRBV5-8 and TRBJ2-3, reads EAGVTQSPTHLIKTRGQQATLRCSPISGHTSVYWYQQALGLGLQFLLWYDEGEERNRGNFPPRFSGRQFPNYSSELNVNALELEDSALYLCASSLGLPTDTQYFGPGTRLTVL.

Regarding this clone: Read data end 3 residues before the CDR3 end; the end is taken from the germline J gene. The chain employs TRBV5-1 and TRBJ1-1, with a tentative D call TRBD1 (6 bases). This CDR3 has 14 amino acids. Germline V gives CDR1 SGHRS, CDR2 YFSETQ. With 2 bases removed from V and 5 bases from J, the gap between germline ends came to 13 bases. CDR3 residues: CASSLQGSRTEAFF. The sequenced part of the CDR3 DNA is TGCGCCAGCAGCTTACAGGGTTCGAGGACTGAA.

Details on this clone: Sequencing ends 3 residues short of the CDR3 end; the germline J gene provides the rest. This chain connects TRBV30 to TRBJ1-3; 9 positions match TRBD1. This CDR3 has 16 amino acids. V shed 2 bases and J 4 bases; nucleotides not matched to a gene: 9. Germline V gene sequence: CDR1 GTSNPN, CDR2 SVGIG (reference sequence). Incomplete CDR3 DNA: TGTGCCTGGAGTCAGGGACAGGGATCAGTGGGAAACACC. Its protein product is CAWSQGQGSVGNT. The entire CDR3 protein is CAWSQGQGSVGNTIYF.

Remarks on this clone: Read data end 3 residues before the CDR3 end; the end is taken from the germline J gene. V and J are TRBV6-1 and TRBJ1-6; no clear D gene. V lost 0 bases and J lost 10, with 10 bases in between. CDR3 length equals 14 residues. The germline gives CDR1 MNHNS, CDR2 SASEGT. The sequenced part of the CDR3 DNA is TGTGCCAGCAGTGAAGCGTTCAGTGGCTCACCC. This gives the protein CASSEAFSGSP. The whole CDR3 region reads CASSEAFSGSPLHF.

A note on this clone: The read comes to an end 3 residues before the CDR3 does, leaving the germline J gene to fill in the end. The rearrangement uses TRBV5-4 and TRBJ2-3, with 7 bases matching TRBD1. Germline V gene sequence: CDR1 SGHNT, CDR2 YYREEE (reference sequence). This CDR3 contains 16 residues. With 3 bases clipped from V and 0 bases from J, the junction kept 7 bases outside the gene matches. The CDR3 DNA, read in part, is TGTGCCAGCAGCTCCGAGGGGGCAGGGAGCACAGATACG. Translation: CASSSEGAGSTDT. The full-length CDR3 reads as CASSSEGAGSTDTQYF.

Note on this clone: Coverage ceases 3 residues before the CDR3 finishes, and the germline J gene fills in the end. The chain combines TRBV2 with TRBJ1-2; maybe TRBD1 (5 bases). Between the trimmed V and J ends, which lost 5 bases and 0 bases, there was a span of 10 bases. Germline loops: CDR1 SNHLY, CDR2 FYNNEI. The length of the CDR3 is 14 residues. CDR3 protein: CASSLGGSNYGYTF. The sequenced CDR3 bases are TGTGCCAGCAGTCTCGGGGGATCTAACTATGGC.

In the case of this clone: From the germline J gene comes the end of the CDR3, since the read stops 3 residues before it. The chain employs TRBV18 and TRBJ2-1, with TRBD1 matching over 7 bases. CDR3 size: 14 residues. The V gene end was trimmed by 1 base and the J gene end by 8 bases; junction bases not matched to a gene: 5. Germline values: CDR1 KGHSH, CDR2 LQKENI. The CDR3 bases that were read are TGTGCCAGCTCACCACGTGACAGGGTGGATGAG. This gives the protein CASSPRDRVDE. In full, the CDR3 reads CASSPRDRVDEQFF. The full variable domain, in which reference TRBV18 and TRBJ2-1 provide the parts outside the CDR3, is NAGVMQNPRHLVRRRGQEARLRCSPMKGHSHVYWYRQLPEEGLKFMVYLQKENIIDESGMPKERFSAEFPKEGPSILRIQQVVRGDSAAYFCASSPRDRVDEQFFGPGTRLTVL.

On this clone: Read sequence stops 3 residues before the CDR3 end, and the germline J gene provides the missing end. The J gene is TRBJ1-1, the V gene TRBV30; 7 bases fit TRBD1. The length of the CDR3 is 13 residues. Trimming took 2 bases from V and 5 from J; bases not matched to a gene: 5. CDR1 GTSNPN and CDR2 SVGIG come from the germline V gene (reference sequence). The CDR3 loop is CAWSRQGWTEAFF. CDR3 DNA (partial): TGTGCCTGGAGTCGACAGGGATGGACTGAA.

About this clone itself: The junction does not match germline at one end; this may be a read error. The read terminates 3 residues before the CDR3 end, so the remaining end is supplied by the germline J gene. V and J are TRBV4-2 and TRBJ2-5; D perhaps matches TRBD1 (6 bases). Germline assignment: CDR1 LGHNA and CDR2 YNFKEQ. The length of the CDR3 is 15 residues. The sequenced part of the CDR3 DNA is TGCGCCAGCAGTCTACGGGACATGGGAAAAGAGACC. This translates into CASSLRDMGKET. The whole CDR3 sequence reads CASSLRDMGKETQYF.

As concerns this clone: The CDR3 goes on 3 residues after the read ends, and that part is filled in from the germline J gene. V usage is TRBV2 and J usage is TRBJ2-7; TRBD2 aligns across 12 bases. Germline V gene sequence: CDR1 SNHLY, CDR2 FYNNEI. CDR3 size: 15 residues. V was clipped by 3 bases and J by 3 bases; unmatched bases: 3. CDR3: CASSDALAGGYEQYF. The CDR3 bases that were read are TGTGCCAGCAGTGACGCACTAGCGGGGGGCTACGAG.

A word on this clone: The read terminates 3 residues before the CDR3 end, so the remaining end is supplied by the germline J gene. The chain joins TRBV13 to TRBJ2-7, with D uncertain. Trimming left V 2 bases short and J 5 bases short, with 10 bases between. Looked up from germline, CDR1 is PRHDT and CDR2 is FYEKMQ (reference sequence). There are 13 residues in the CDR3. CDR3 DNA (partial): TGTGCCAGCAGCTTATACTATTCCAACGAG. Residues: CASSLYYSNE. The complete CDR3 reads CASSLYYSNEQYF.

Notes on this clone: With the read ending 3 residues before the CDR3 end, the germline J gene is used to fill in that end. The chain is built from TRBV7-2 and TRBJ2-7; D ambiguous. Trimming took off 1 base at V and 2 bases at J, with 9 bases between the two ends. The CDR3 has 14 amino acids. The V gene's germline CDR1 is SGHTA and CDR2 FQGNSA. Partial CDR3 DNA: TGTGCCAGCAGCTTAGTTGCCAGGACCTACGAG. Its protein is CASSLVARTYE. The whole CDR3 sequence is CASSLVARTYEQYF.

The CDR3 bases that were read are TGTGCCAGCAGTGACCCGGGACAGAAGAACAATGAG. It translates to CASSDPGQKNNE. The full CDR3 is CASSDPGQKNNEQFF. The chain recombines TRBV2 with TRBJ2-1, with 7 bases aligning to TRBD1. From the germline J gene comes the end of the CDR3, since the read stops 3 residues before it. CDR1 and CDR2 (germline): SNHLY, FYNNEI. V shed 3 bases, J shed 5 bases, and the junction held 7 bases outside the gene matches. The CDR3 has 15 residues.

Comment on this clone: Read sequence stops 3 residues before the CDR3 end, and the germline J gene provides the missing end. The V and J genes are TRBV12-3 or TRBV12-4 and TRBJ2-2; D uncertain. Trimming removed 8 bases at V and 1 base at J, with 5 bases between. The CDR3 sequence is 12 residues long. CDR3 amino acids: CASLRNTGELFF. The CDR3 DNA, read in part, is TGTGCCAGCCTAAGGAACACCGGGGAG.

As concerns this clone: The read ends 3 residues before the CDR3 terminus; that terminus is restored from the germline J gene. The chain is built from TRBV6-2 or TRBV6-3 and TRBJ1-1; tentatively, D is TRBD1 (6 bases). This CDR3 has 17 amino acids. V was cut by 0 bases and J by 2 bases, with 16 bases left in between. The V gene's germline CDR1 is MNHEY and CDR2 SVGEGT. The chain's CDR3 is CASSYSRTGQPNTEAFF. The DNA read from the CDR3 is TGTGCCAGCAGTTACTCGAGAACAGGACAGCCTAACACTGAA.

Notes on this clone: The read falls 3 residues short of the CDR3 end, and the missing part is taken from the germline J gene. The V and J genes are TRBV13 and TRBJ1-2, with 7 positions matching TRBD1. Germline values: CDR1 PRHDT, CDR2 FYEKMQ (reference sequence). CDR3 length: 15 amino acids. V shed 5 bases, J shed 2 bases, and the junction held 8 bases outside the gene matches. Incomplete CDR3 DNA: TGTGCCAGCAGCACACGGGGCAGGGGGAACTATGGC. Protein sequence: CASSTRGRGNYG. The complete CDR3 protein is CASSTRGRGNYGYTF.

Worth noting for this clone: Sequencing ends 3 residues short of the CDR3 end; the germline J gene provides the rest. The chain carries TRBV6-2 or TRBV6-3 and TRBJ1-2, with 8 bases matching TRBD1. V shed 6 bases and J 1 base; nucleotides not matched to a gene: 4. Looked up from germline, CDR1 is MNHEY and CDR2 is SVGEGT. CDR3 length: 14 amino acids. Partial CDR3 DNA: TGTGCCAGCAGCAAGGGACAGGTTAACTATGGC. Translating it yields CASSKGQVNYG. The entire CDR3 protein is CASSKGQVNYGYTF.

To note about this clone: The read stops 3 residues short of the end of the CDR3; the missing end is completed from the germline J gene. V gene TRBV11-2 combines with J gene TRBJ2-7, with TRBD1 matching over 7 bases. The CDR3 sequence is 13 residues long. J gave up 4 bases and V 4 bases, and 4 bases lay outside the gene matches. From germline, CDR1 is SGHAT and CDR2 FQNNGV. The DNA read from the CDR3 is TGTGCCAGCAGCTCGGACAGGAGGTACGAG. This encodes CASSSDRRYE. The full CDR3 sequence reads CASSSDRRYEQYF.

In the case of this clone: Read data end 3 residues before the CDR3 end; the end is taken from the germline J gene. The genes are TRBV20-1 and TRBJ1-5; 8 bases are a match to TRBD1. The junction had 7 bases not matched to a gene; V was cut back by 1 base and J by 5 bases. Germline V gene lookup returns CDR1 DFQATT and CDR2 SNEGSKA (reference sequence). The CDR3 is 15 amino acids. The CDR3 region is CSARGQGATDQPQHF. Incomplete CDR3 DNA: TGCAGTGCTAGAGGGCAGGGGGCGACGGATCAGCCC.

Notes on this clone: The read terminates 3 residues before the CDR3 end, so the remaining end is supplied by the germline J gene. The chain is built from TRBV4-1 and TRBJ2-3, with TRBD2 as a possible D gene (6 bases). V was clipped by 1 base and J by 6 bases, with 11 bases between them. The CDR3 totals 14 residues. Germline values: CDR1 MGHRA, CDR2 YSYEKL. The CDR3 protein is CASSQVGGGDTQYF. The part of the CDR3 DNA that was read is TGCGCCAGCAGCCAAGTCGGGGGTGGGGATACG.

In regard to this clone: The CDR3 end is not reached by the read, which stops 3 residues before it; the germline J gene fills it in. V gene TRBV4-1 combines with J gene TRBJ2-3; 8 nucleotides agree with TRBD1. J lost 2 bases, V lost 1 base, and 2 bases had no gene match. The CDR3 is 15 residues long. The germline CDR1 and CDR2 sequences are MGHRA and YSYEKL. The CDR3 reads CASSQGQGATDTQYF. CDR3 bases read: TGCGCCAGCAGCCAAGGCCAGGGGGCCACAGATACG.

Incomplete CDR3 DNA: TGCAGTGCTAGAGAGGGCGGTAGCGGACAAATATTACCGAGCTCCTACAATGAG. It specifies CSAREGGSGQILPSSYNE. The CDR3 in full is CSAREGGSGQILPSSYNEQFF. The chain uses TRBV20-1 and TRBJ2-1; D possibly corresponds to TRBD2 (6 bases). Coverage ceases 3 residues before the CDR3 finishes, and the germline J gene fills in the end. The CDR3 spans 21 residues. Germline V lookup: CDR1 DFQATT, CDR2 SNEGSKA (reference sequence). V was cut by 0 bases and J by 0 bases, with 27 bases left in between.

About this clone: The read ends 3 residues before the CDR3 terminus; that terminus is restored from the germline J gene. V gene TRBV20-1 combines with J gene TRBJ1-6; D possibly corresponds to TRBD1 (6 bases). There are 16 residues in the CDR3. V was trimmed by 0 bases and J by 10 bases, leaving 19 bases between them. From germline, CDR1 is DFQATT and CDR2 SNEGSKA (reference sequence). CDR3 residues: CSARDLARVGGSPLHF. The covered CDR3 bases are TGCAGTGCTAGAGATCTCGCCAGGGTAGGGGGATCACCC.

CDR3 protein: CASSSTILAGVGTGELFF. The part of the CDR3 DNA that was read is TGTGCCAGCAGCTCAACAATTCTAGCGGGAGTCGGCACCGGGGAG. This rearrangement joins TRBV7-6 to TRBJ2-2; 10 bases line up with TRBD2. The sequenced fragment ends 3 residues before the CDR3 boundary, so the rest is inferred from the germline J gene. Germline CDR1 and CDR2: SGHVS and FNYEAQ. CDR3 length: 18 residues. With 4 bases clipped from V and 4 bases from J, the junction kept 12 bases outside the gene matches. Full variable domain (missing parts from reference TRBV7-6 and TRBJ2-2): GAGVSQSPRYKVTKRGQDVALRCDPISGHVSLYWYRQALGQGPEFLTYFNYEAQQDKSGLPNDRFSAERPEGSISTLTIQRTEQRDSAMYRCASSSTILAGVGTGELFFGEGSRLTVL.

Concerning this clone: The CDR3 goes on 3 residues after the read ends, and that part is filled in from the germline J gene. The chain carries TRBV11-2 and TRBJ2-3; 7 bases are shared with TRBD1. Per the germline V gene, CDR1 is SGHAT and CDR2 is FQNNGV. The length of the CDR3 is 12 residues. The sequenced CDR3 bases are TGTGCCAGCAGCTTTGACAGGGAGACG. Translated: CASSFDRET. The whole CDR3 region reads CASSFDRETQYF.

Comments on this clone: The CDR3 end lies 3 residues beyond the end of the read and is filled in from the germline J gene. J is TRBJ1-6 and V is TRBV19; a weak D match, TRBD1 (6 bases). The CDR3 runs to 15 residues. Germline V lookup: CDR1 LNHDA, CDR2 SQIVND (reference sequence). V was cut by 9 bases and J by 8 bases, with 20 bases left in between. Here the CDR3 reads CASRGAGGGYSPLHF. The covered CDR3 bases are TGTGCCAGCCGGGGGGCCGGGGGCGGATATTCACCC.

Judged by frequency, this clone is medium-sized. The read finishes 3 residues shy of the CDR3 end, and the germline J gene is used to complete it. This chain links TRBV16 with TRBJ1-2; D is possibly TRBD1 (5 bases). Germline CDR1 is KGHSY and CDR2 is FQNENV. Trimming pared 3 bases from V and 7 bases from J, leaving 12 bases between. There are 13 residues in the CDR3. CDR3 loop: CASSQQGEGGYTF. Incomplete CDR3 DNA: TGTGCCAGCAGCCAGCAAGGGGAAGGTGGC.

Concerning this clone: The read is 3 residues too short to cover the CDR3 end, so that end is filled in from the germline J gene. The gene calls are TRBV7-2 and TRBJ1-1; D not certain. Trimming left V 3 bases short and J 1 base short, with 9 bases between. This CDR3 region has 14 residues. The germline V gene has CDR1 SGHTA and CDR2 FQGNSA. Partial CDR3 DNA: TGTGCCAGCAGCTTTTCACGAGGGAACACTGAA. The encoded protein is CASSFSRGNTE. The CDR3 in full is CASSFSRGNTEAFF.

Notes on this clone: The CDR3 end lies 3 residues beyond the end of the read and is filled in from the germline J gene. The chain uses TRBV12-3 or TRBV12-4 and TRBJ2-5; 9 positions match TRBD2. The CDR3 covers 15 residues. V lost 6 bases, J lost 2 bases, and 7 bases stayed unmatched. Partial CDR3 DNA: TGTGCCAGCAGAGCGGCGGGAGGGTATCAAGAGACC. Translating gives CASRAAGGYQET. The complete CDR3 sequence is CASRAAGGYQETQYF.

Of note for this clone: A junction end diverges from the germline sequence, so it may reflect a read error. The read comes to an end 3 residues before the CDR3 does, leaving the germline J gene to fill in the end. The chain uses TRBV2 and TRBJ1-3, with D uncertain. The CDR3 length is 16 residues. Germline values: CDR1 SNHLY, CDR2 FYNNEI. CDR3 residues: CAGSLEGPRGGNTIYF. The part of the CDR3 DNA that was read is TGTGCCGGCAGTTTAGAAGGGCCCCGGGGAGGAAACACC.